One sample yielded the 4 T cell receptor beta chains listed below, sequenced in a study of blood T cell repertoires in COVID-19. The method was immunoSEQ multiplex PCR; TCRdb's version includes in-frame clones alone and lacks a portion of them. The table lists 150,000 to 250,000 clones, 80% to 85% of them singletons. Material: PBMCs or T cells enriched from blood (not recorded which). The receptors were sampled from a man aged 35-49 years who had recovered from COVID-19.

This clone appeared a single time. The rearrangement joins TRBV7-9 to TRBJ2-7; D ambiguous. The CDR3 has 12 amino acids. Germline V lookup: CDR1 SEHNR, CDR2 FQNEAQ (reference sequence). Trimming cost V 2 bases and J 3 bases, with 5 bases left between them. CDR3 sequence (DNA): TGTGCCAGCAGCTTAACAAGCTACGAGCAGTACTTC. Translated: CASSLTSYEQYF.

This chain joins TRBV24-1 and TRBJ2-3, with TRBD2 as a possible D gene (5 bases). The CDR3 is 16 residues long. Trimming left V 3 bases short and J 0 bases short, with 12 bases between. Per the germline V gene, CDR1 is KGHDR and CDR2 is SFDVKD. The CDR3 DNA follows: TGTGCCACCAGTGATCATTTAGCGACCAGCACAGATACGCAGTATTTT. Translated, it gives CATSDHLATSTDTQYF.

The chain has TRBV6-1 and TRBJ1-2, with 7 bases fitting TRBD1. Looked up from germline, CDR1 is MNHNS and CDR2 is SASEGT. The CDR3 runs to 15 residues. V was clipped by 3 bases and J by 1 base; unmatched bases: 5. The CDR3 spells CASSDRQGGNYGYTF. The CDR3 DNA sequence: TGTGCCAGCAGTGACCGCCAGGGGGGTAACTATGGCTACACCTTC.

The CDR3 loop reads CASSRDRGTGYTF. The CDR3 region has the DNA TGTGCCAGCTCCCGGGACAGGGGGACTGGCTACACCTTC. The genes are TRBV18 and TRBJ1-2; 11 bases are shared with TRBD1. The germline V gene has CDR1 KGHSH and CDR2 LQKENI. The CDR3 totals 13 residues. V lost 6 bases, J lost 7 bases, and 4 bases stayed unmatched.